Below are 23 T cell receptor beta chains sequenced from a single sample in a study of identical twins. TCRdb recomputed calls from the 5' RACE reads with MiXCR, one row per CDR3 protein. The sample has 210,000 or so distinct CDR3 sequences, around 6.9% seen once. The data also belong to a second study, concerning yellow fever vaccine responses in identical twins.

The material sequenced was memory (CD45RO+) T cells sorted from blood. The receptors derive from a woman aged 18-35 years in good health.

This clonotype was counted ten times or more. CDR3 region: CASSLRGGNEQFF. In nucleotides, the CDR3 is TGCGCCAGCAGCTTGAGAGGGGGAAATGAGCAGTTCTTC. The chain carries TRBV5-1 and TRBJ2-1; D possibly corresponds to TRBD1 (6 bases). Germline V gene sequence: CDR1 SGHRS, CDR2 YFSETQ. This CDR3 comprises 13 residues. V was clipped by 1 base and J by 7 bases, with 9 bases between them.

The chain couples TRBV15 to TRBJ1-4; TRBD1 is a possible D gene (5 bases). The length of the CDR3 is 15 residues. V was pared by 1 base and J by 5 bases, with 11 bases between. Germline-derived CDR1 and CDR2 are LNHNV and YYDKDF (reference sequence). The chain's CDR3 is CATSRVRGNNEKLFF. The DNA for the CDR3 is TGTGCCACCAGCAGAGTCCGGGGGAACAATGAAAAACTGTTTTTT.

The table lists this clonotype with many counts. The rearrangement uses TRBV3-1 and TRBJ2-1; no reliable D call. Trimming cost V 3 bases and J 4 bases, with 10 bases left between them. This CDR3 has 14 residues. Germline V gene sequence: CDR1 LGHDT, CDR2 YNNKEL (reference sequence). CDR3 residues: CASSQAPTYNEQFF. The DNA of the CDR3 is TGTGCCAGCAGCCAGGCTCCGACGTACAATGAGCAGTTCTTC.

V gene TRBV5-5 combines with J gene TRBJ2-1, with 7 bases that match TRBD1. J gave up 5 bases and V 2 bases, and 7 bases lay outside the gene matches. CDR1 and CDR2 from the germline V gene are SGHKS and YYEKEE (reference sequence). This CDR3 region has 15 residues. The CDR3 loop reads CASSLTGTDNNEQFF. In DNA, the CDR3 is TGTGCCAGCAGCTTAACCGGGACAGATAACAATGAGCAGTTCTTC. The complete variable domain, with remaining parts taken from reference TRBV5-5 and TRBJ2-1, reads DAGVTQSPTHLIKTRGQQVTLRCSPISGHKSVSWYQQVLGQGPQFIFQYYEKEERGRGNFPDRFSARQFPNYSSELNVNALLLGDSALYLCASSLTGTDNNEQFFGPGTRLTVL.

Only a few counts were recorded for this clonotype. The chain employs TRBV7-9 and TRBJ2-5; 10 bases are a match to TRBD1. Germline CDR1 and CDR2: SEHNR and FQNEAQ (reference sequence). V was pared by 5 bases and J by 2 bases, with 8 bases of the junction left unmatched. This CDR3 is 16 amino acids long. The CDR3 region has the DNA TGTGCCAGCAGCCCGACCGGGACAGGGGTTCAAGAGACCCAGTACTTC. Protein: CASSPTGTGVQETQYF.

This clonotype was counted at least ten times. The chain couples TRBV20-1 to TRBJ2-5; the D is unclear. V was trimmed by 2 bases and J by 2 bases, leaving 15 bases between them. This CDR3 is built from 15 residues. Germline CDR1 reads DFQATT; CDR2 reads SNEGSKA (reference sequence). As DNA, the CDR3 is TGCAGTGCTAGAACAATGGATCATGGTCAAGAGACCCAGTACTTC. Translated, it gives CSARTMDHGQETQYF.

The gene calls are TRBV6-4 and TRBJ2-3; D call uncertain. Germline V gene lookup returns CDR1 MRHNA and CDR2 SNTAGT. Trimming stripped 4 bases from V and 0 bases from J, with 11 bases between. CDR3 length equals 15 residues. CDR3 DNA: TGTGCCAGCAGTGTTAGGGCCGGTAGCACAGATACGCAGTATTTT. Amino acid sequence: CASSVRAGSTDTQYF.

The chain uses TRBV28 and TRBJ2-7; either TRBD1 or TRBD2 may fit D (6 bases each). Trimming cost V 7 bases and J 5 bases, with 18 bases left between them. The CDR3 sequence is 14 residues long. Germline V gene sequence: CDR1 MDHEN, CDR2 SYDVKM. The CDR3 sequence is CASIPGGPTHEQYF. The CDR3 nucleotides are TGTGCCAGCATCCCCGGGGGCCCGACCCACGAGCAGTACTTC. Complete variable domain (other parts from reference TRBV28 and TRBJ2-7): DVKVTQSSRYLVKRTGEKVFLECVQDMDHENMFWYRQDPGLGLRLIYFSYDVKMKEKGDIPEGYSVSREKKERFSLILESASTNQTSMYLCASIPGGPTHEQYFGPGTRLTVT.

V usage is TRBV9 and J usage is TRBJ2-1; tentative D call: TRBD2 (5 bases). The CDR3 length is 16 residues. V lost 4 bases, J lost 5 bases, and 19 bases lay in between. Germline V gene data show CDR1 as SGDLS and CDR2 as YYNGEE. The CDR3: CASSPLPGSVDNEQFF. DNA for the CDR3: TGTGCCAGCAGCCCCCTCCCCGGTAGCGTTGACAATGAGCAGTTCTTC.

The J gene is TRBJ2-1, the V gene TRBV5-1; 13 positions agree with TRBD2. This CDR3 contains 18 residues. CDR1 and CDR2 (germline): SGHRS, YFSETQ. The trim removed 4 bases at V and 0 bases at J, leaving 7 bases unmatched. CDR3 DNA: TGCGCCAGCAGCCGAAGGACTAGCGGGGGCCTCTCCTACAATGAGCAGTTCTTC. Protein sequence: CASSRRTSGGLSYNEQFF.

V is TRBV7-2 and J is TRBJ2-2; D is uncertain. The length of the CDR3 is 12 residues. In germline, CDR1 is SGHTA, CDR2 FQGNSA. V was shortened by 5 bases and J by 5 bases, with 6 bases between the two germline ends. The CDR3 region is CASSHPTGELFF. CDR3 coding DNA: TGTGCCAGCAGCCACCCTACCGGGGAGCTGTTTTTT.

This rearrangement joins TRBV19 to TRBJ2-4, with D unresolved. V lost 4 bases and J 1 base, leaving 14 bases between the germline ends. Per the germline V gene, CDR1 is LNHDA and CDR2 is SQIVND (reference sequence). The CDR3 has 16 residues. The DNA for the CDR3 is TGTGCCAGTAGTACCAAGTTATCCCGGGCCAAAAACATTCAGTACTTC. Its translation: CASSTKLSRAKNIQYF.

In this sample, this clonotype turned up many times. The gene calls are TRBV7-9 and TRBJ2-7; D perhaps matches TRBD1 (6 bases). Germline V gives CDR1 SEHNR, CDR2 FQNEAQ (reference sequence). The CDR3 covers 11 residues. Between the trimmed V and J ends, which lost 5 bases and 5 bases, there was a span of 7 bases. DNA for the CDR3: TGTGCCAGCAGCAACAGGGACGAGCAGTACTTC. Translating gives CASSNRDEQYF.

The chain carries TRBV7-9 and TRBJ2-5, with D perhaps assigned TRBD1 or TRBD2 (6 bases each). The germline V and J ends were trimmed by 7 bases and 10 bases, with 19 bases remaining between them. This CDR3 is built from 13 residues. Germline-derived CDR1 and CDR2 are SEHNR and FQNEAQ (reference sequence). The CDR3: CASTFGGQGFQYF. Here the CDR3 DNA reads TGTGCCAGCACCTTCGGAGGGCAGGGGTTCCAGTACTTC. Using reference TRBV7-9 and TRBJ2-5 for the parts outside the CDR3, the full variable domain is DTGVSQNPRHKITKRGQNVTFRCDPISEHNRLYWYRQTLGQGPEFLTYFQNEAQLEKSRLLSDRFSAERPKGSFSTLEIQRTEQGDSAMYLCASTFGGQGFQYFGPGTRLLVL.

This clonotype has at least ten counts. V is TRBV10-2 and J is TRBJ1-2, with D maybe TRBD1 (6 bases). V was pared by 0 bases and J by 4 bases, with 9 bases between. Looked up from germline, CDR1 is WSHSY and CDR2 is SAAADI. CDR3 length equals 14 residues. The CDR3 nucleotides read TGCGCCAGCAGTGAGTCGAGGGGGTCCTATGGCTACACCTTC. This sequence encodes CASSESRGSYGYTF.

The CDR3 coding sequence is TGTGCCAGCAGTTTGTACGCGGACCAAGAGACCCAGTACTTC. Translated: CASSLYADQETQYF. This chain joins TRBV28 and TRBJ2-5; D not resolved. V dropped 3 bases and J dropped 0 bases, with 8 bases sitting between them. This CDR3 has 14 amino acids. CDR1 and CDR2 from the germline V gene are MDHEN and SYDVKM.

This clonotype has a count of ten or more. This chain links TRBV5-6 with TRBJ2-1, with TRBD2 identical over 10 bases. The V gene end was trimmed by 4 bases and the J gene end by 0 bases; junction bases not matched to a gene: 7. The CDR3 extends over 17 amino acids. Looked up from germline, CDR1 is SGHDT and CDR2 is YYEEEE. CDR3 residues: CASSRSGRQSSYNEQFF. CDR3 nucleotides: TGTGCCAGCAGCCGTAGCGGGAGGCAGAGCTCCTACAATGAGCAGTTCTTC.

For the CDR3, the DNA is TGTGCCACCAGTGACCCAGGGGGCACCGGGGAGCTGTTTTTT. Translated: CATSDPGGTGELFF. This chain connects TRBV24-1 to TRBJ2-2; 7 bases align to TRBD1. The V and J ends lost 4 bases and 4 bases, in that order; junction bases with no gene match: 2. Germline loops: CDR1 KGHDR, CDR2 SFDVKD. CDR3 length: 14 amino acids.

The V gene is TRBV20-1, the J gene TRBJ1-2, with TRBD1 identical over 8 bases. Germline loops: CDR1 DFQATT, CDR2 SNEGSKA (reference sequence). V was pared by 5 bases and J by 4 bases, with 9 bases of the junction left unmatched. This CDR3 has 14 amino acids. Written as DNA, the CDR3 is TGCAGTGCTCCTCCCAGGGGGCCGGTCTATGGCTACACCTTC. This codes for CSAPPRGPVYGYTF.

The chain is built from TRBV4-3 and TRBJ2-3, with D unresolved. From germline, CDR1 is LGHNA and CDR2 YSLEER. The CDR3 loop spans 16 amino acids. V gave up 3 bases and J gave up 0 bases, with 13 bases separating them. DNA of the CDR3: TGCGCCAGCAGCCAGGGCCCATCGCGTAGCACAGATACGCAGTATTTT. Translated: CASSQGPSRSTDTQYF.

The V call is TRBV28, the J call TRBJ2-3; maybe TRBD2 (6 bases). V was clipped by 7 bases and J by 8 bases, with 25 bases between them. The germline gives CDR1 MDHEN, CDR2 SYDVKM. CDR3 length equals 16 residues. The CDR3: CASNHRDFPLPGTQYF. The CDR3 DNA is TGTGCCAGCAACCACCGGGACTTCCCCCTTCCGGGTACGCAGTATTTT.

The sample holds many counts of this clonotype. The rearrangement uses TRBV25-1 and TRBJ1-1, with 8 bases lining up with TRBD1. V was pared by 3 bases and J by 6 bases, with 6 bases of the junction left unmatched. The CDR3 contains 14 residues. Germline V gives CDR1 MGHDK, CDR2 SYGVNS. The CDR3 DNA sequence: TGTGCCAGCAGTGACGCAGGGGGCTGGTCTGAAGCTTTCTTT. Residues: CASSDAGGWSEAFF.

The chain employs TRBV6-5 and TRBJ1-6; a possible D gene is TRBD1 (5 bases). V shed 0 bases and J shed 14 bases, with 23 bases lying between them. The germline V gene has CDR1 MNHEY and CDR2 SVGAGI. This CDR3 has 17 residues. The CDR3 nucleotides are TGTGCCAGCAGTTACTCGTTGTCTGACAGCGCACATGGATCCCTCCACTTT. It specifies CASSYSLSDSAHGSLHF.